This TCR beta chain was sequenced during a study of a mutant IDH1 vaccine in newly diagnosed glioma. Study-wide background: Weeks 1, 3, 5, 7, 11, 15, 19 and 23 were when patients received their eight vaccinations. Vaccination followed radiotherapy alone by 4-6 weeks, or accompanied temozolomide cycles. Patients had received radiotherapy, temozolomide, or both previously, most receiving both. General study results and limits: Changes in top peripheral clonotypes did not appear linked to pseudoprogression.

Measured with immunoSEQ multiplex PCR; TCRdb has only the in-frame clones, and not every one. This table has about 44,000 clones, around 93% appearing once. Time point here: week 23, last vaccination. One vaccine dose held 300 ug of mutant IDH1 20-mer peptide and came with topical imiquimod. Of note for this clone: Its antigen is undetermined.

Deletions cut 1 base from V and 4 bases from J, with 2 bases between. Germline V gene sequence: CDR1 SGHAT, CDR2 FQNNGV. The CDR3 runs to 11 residues. The TCR originated in a man between 45 and 60 years old with glioma. Sequences were derived from PBMCs, sampled from a glioma patient whose treatment included an IDH1 peptide vaccine. The chain couples TRBV11-2 to TRBJ2-7; no firm D call. CDR3 nucleotide sequence: TGTGCCAGCAGCTTAGCTTACGAGCAGTACTTC. Encoded protein: CASSLAYEQYF.